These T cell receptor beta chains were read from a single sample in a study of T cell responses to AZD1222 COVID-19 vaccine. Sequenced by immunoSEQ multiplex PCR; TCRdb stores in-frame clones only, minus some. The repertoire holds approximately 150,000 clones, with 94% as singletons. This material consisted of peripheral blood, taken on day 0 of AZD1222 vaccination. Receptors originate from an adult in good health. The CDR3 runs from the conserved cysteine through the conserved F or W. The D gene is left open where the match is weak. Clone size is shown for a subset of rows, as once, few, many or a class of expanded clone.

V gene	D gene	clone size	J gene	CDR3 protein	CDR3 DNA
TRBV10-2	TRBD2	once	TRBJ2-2	CASTGTSDITGELFF	TGCGCCAGCACCGGGACTAGCGACATCACCGGGGAGCTGTTTTTT
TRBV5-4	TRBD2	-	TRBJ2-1	CASSLGLAGDEEQFF	TGTGCCAGCAGCTTGGGACTAGCGGGAGATGAGGAGCAGTTCTTC
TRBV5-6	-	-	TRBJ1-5	CASSRISQPQHF	TGTGCCAGCAGCCGAATTAGTCAGCCCCAGCATTTT
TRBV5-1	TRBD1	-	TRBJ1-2	CASSPDRDGYTF	TGCGCCAGCAGCCCGGACAGGGATGGCTACACCTTC
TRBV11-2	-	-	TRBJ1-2	CASSLARDYGYTF	TGTGCCAGCAGCTTAGCCCGGGACTATGGCTACACCTTC
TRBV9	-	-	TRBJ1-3	CASSPSAGGSAGNTIYF	TGTGCCAGCAGCCCCTCTGCGGGGGGTTCTGCTGGAAACACCATATATTTT
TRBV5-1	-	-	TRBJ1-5	CASSLEGQNQPQHF	TGCGCCAGCAGCTTGGAAGGACAGAATCAGCCCCAGCATTTT
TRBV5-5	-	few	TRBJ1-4	CASTSQGSGPNEKLFF	TGTGCCAGCACCTCCCAGGGATCGGGTCCTAATGAAAAACTGTTTTTT
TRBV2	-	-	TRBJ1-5	CASSTALDQPQHF	TGTGCCAGCAGTACAGCCCTCGACCAGCCCCAGCATTTT
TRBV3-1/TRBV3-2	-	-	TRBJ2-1	CASSQGPEQFF	TGTGCCAGCAGCCAAGGCCCAGAGCAGTTCTTC
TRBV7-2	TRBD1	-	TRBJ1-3	CASSKFRSTGPGNTIYF	TGTGCCAGCAGCAAATTCAGGTCGACAGGGCCTGGAAACACCATATATTTT
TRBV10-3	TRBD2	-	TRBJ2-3	CALAGGSTDTQYF	TGTGCGCTAGCGGGAGGAAGCACAGATACGCAGTATTTT
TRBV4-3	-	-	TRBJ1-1	CASSPRILPNTEAFF	TGCGCCAGCAGCCCAAGGATCTTACCGAACACTGAAGCTTTCTTT
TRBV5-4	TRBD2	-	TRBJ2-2	CASRPGTSGSGVGELFF	TGTGCCAGCAGACCTGGGACTAGCGGGAGTGGGGTCGGGGAGCTGTTTTTT
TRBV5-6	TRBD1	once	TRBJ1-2	CASSLGPGGLNYGYTF	TGTGCCAGCAGCTTGGGGCCAGGGGGGCTTAACTATGGCTACACCTTC
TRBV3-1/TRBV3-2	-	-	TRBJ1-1	CASSLHGGDTEAFF	TGTGCCAGCAGCCTCCATGGTGGCGACACTGAAGCTTTCTTT
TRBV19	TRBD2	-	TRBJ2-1	CATRLAGGPSYNEQFF	TGTGCCACTCGCCTAGCGGGAGGCCCTAGCTACAATGAGCAGTTCTTC
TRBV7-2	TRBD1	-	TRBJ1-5	CASSSWGQGNQPQHF	TGTGCCAGCAGCTCATGGGGACAGGGTAATCAGCCCCAGCATTTT
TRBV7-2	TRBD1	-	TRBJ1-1	CASSPRGGNTEAFF	TGTGCCAGCAGCCCCAGGGGGGGTAACACTGAAGCTTTCTTT
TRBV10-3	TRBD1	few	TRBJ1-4	CAIKTGPNEKLFF	TGTGCCATCAAGACAGGGCCAAATGAAAAACTGTTTTTT
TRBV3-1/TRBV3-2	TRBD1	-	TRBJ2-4	CASSTTDREVNIQYF	TGTGCCAGCAGCACAACGGACAGGGAAGTGAACATTCAGTACTTC
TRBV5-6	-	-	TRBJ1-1	CASSVSPADTEAFF	TGTGCCAGCAGCGTCTCCCCGGCTGACACTGAAGCTTTCTTT
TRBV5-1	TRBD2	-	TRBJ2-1	CASSMAAGGHEQFF	TGCGCCAGCAGCATGGCCGCGGGGGGACATGAGCAGTTCTTC
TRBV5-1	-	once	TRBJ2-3	CASSTPRGGATDTQYF	TGCGCCAGCAGCACCCCTCGTGGGGGGGCCACAGATACGCAGTATTTT
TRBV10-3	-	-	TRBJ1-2	CAIGAARGYTF	TGTGCCATCGGGGCAGCTCGAGGCTACACCTTC
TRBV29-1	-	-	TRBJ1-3	CSAKLDASGNTIYF	TGCAGCGCTAAGTTGGACGCCTCTGGAAACACCATATATTTT
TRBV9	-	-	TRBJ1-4	CASSVWDTNEKLFF	TGTGCCAGCAGCGTATGGGACACTAATGAAAAACTGTTTTTT
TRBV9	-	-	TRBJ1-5	CASSTTLNQPQHF	TGTGCCAGCAGCACCACCCTCAATCAGCCCCAGCATTTT